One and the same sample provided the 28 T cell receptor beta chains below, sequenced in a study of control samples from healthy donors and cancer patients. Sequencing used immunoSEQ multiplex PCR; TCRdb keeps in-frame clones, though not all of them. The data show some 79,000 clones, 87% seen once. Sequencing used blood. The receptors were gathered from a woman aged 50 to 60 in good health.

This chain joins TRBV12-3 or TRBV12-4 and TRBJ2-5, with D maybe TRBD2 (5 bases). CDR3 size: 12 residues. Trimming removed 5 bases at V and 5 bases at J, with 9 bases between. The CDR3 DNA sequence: TGTGCCAGCAGTCCAACGGGGGAGACCCAGTACTTC. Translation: CASSPTGETQYF.

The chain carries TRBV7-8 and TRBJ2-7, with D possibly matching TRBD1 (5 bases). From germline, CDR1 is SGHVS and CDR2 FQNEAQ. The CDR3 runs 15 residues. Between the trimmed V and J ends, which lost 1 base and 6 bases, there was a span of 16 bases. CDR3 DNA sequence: TGTGCCAGCAGCTTAGGGGGCGTTGGCCCATCCGAGCAGTACTTC. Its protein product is CASSLGGVGPSEQYF.

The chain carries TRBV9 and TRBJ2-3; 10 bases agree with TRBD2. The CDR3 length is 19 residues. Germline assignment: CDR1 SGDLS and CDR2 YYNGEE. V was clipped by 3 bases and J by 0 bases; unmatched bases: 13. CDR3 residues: CASSARIGASGGSTDTQYF. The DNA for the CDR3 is TGTGCCAGCAGCGCCCGGATTGGGGCTAGCGGGGGAAGCACAGATACGCAGTATTTT. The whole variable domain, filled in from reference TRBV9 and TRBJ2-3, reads DSGVTQTPKHLITATGQRVTLRCSPRSGDLSVYWYQQSLDQGLQFLIQYYNGEERAKGNILERFSAQQFPDLHSELNLSSLELGDSALYFCASSARIGASGGSTDTQYFGPGTRLTVL.

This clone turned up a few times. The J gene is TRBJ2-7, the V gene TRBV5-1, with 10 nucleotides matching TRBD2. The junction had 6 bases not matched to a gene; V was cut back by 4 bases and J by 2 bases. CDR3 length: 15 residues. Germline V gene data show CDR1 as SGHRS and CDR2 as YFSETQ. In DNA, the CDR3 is TGCGCCAGCAGCGAAGGACTAGCGGTTCCCTACGAGCAGTACTTC. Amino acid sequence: CASSEGLAVPYEQYF.

In DNA form, the CDR3 reads TGCGCCAGCAGCTTGGAGACTAGCTCCGATACGCAGTATTTT. As protein: CASSLETSSDTQYF. The chain is built from TRBV5-1 and TRBJ2-3, with 7 bases that match TRBD2. The trim removed 0 bases at V and 6 bases at J, leaving 4 bases unmatched. Germline V gene data show CDR1 as SGHRS and CDR2 as YFSETQ. CDR3 length equals 14 residues.

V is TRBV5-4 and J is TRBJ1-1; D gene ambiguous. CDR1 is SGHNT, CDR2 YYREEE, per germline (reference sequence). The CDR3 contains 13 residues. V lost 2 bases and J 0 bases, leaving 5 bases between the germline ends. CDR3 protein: CASSFGLNTEAFF. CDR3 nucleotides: TGTGCCAGCAGCTTCGGGTTGAACACTGAAGCTTTCTTT.

The CDR3 DNA is TGTGCCAGCAGCCCGATGTGGGAGGGAAAGGTCGGTGGCTACACCTTC. Translation: CASSPMWEGKVGGYTF. V usage is TRBV7-8 and J usage is TRBJ1-2; D is uncertain. Trimming took off 5 bases at V and 7 bases at J, with 23 bases between the two ends. The CDR3 covers 16 residues. Germline V gene data show CDR1 as SGHVS and CDR2 as FQNEAQ. The entire variable domain, with the rest obtained from reference TRBV7-8 and TRBJ1-2, is as follows: GAGVSQSPRYKVAKRGQDVALRCDPISGHVSLFWYQQALGQGPEFLTYFQNEAQLDKSGLPSDRFFAERPEGSVSTLKIQRTQQEDSAVYLCASSPMWEGKVGGYTFGSGTRLTVV.

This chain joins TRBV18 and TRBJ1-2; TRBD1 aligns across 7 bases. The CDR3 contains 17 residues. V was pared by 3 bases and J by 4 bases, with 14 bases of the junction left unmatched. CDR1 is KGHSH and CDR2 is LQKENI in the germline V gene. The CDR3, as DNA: TGTGCCAGCTCACCCCAGGGGGGAGAAAGCCGGATCTATGGCTACACCTTC. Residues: CASSPQGGESRIYGYTF.

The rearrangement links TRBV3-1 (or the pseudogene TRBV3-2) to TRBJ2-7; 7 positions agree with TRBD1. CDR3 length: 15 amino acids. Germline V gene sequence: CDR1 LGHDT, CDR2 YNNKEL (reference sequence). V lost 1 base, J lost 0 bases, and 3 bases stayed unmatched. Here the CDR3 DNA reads TGTGCCAGCAGCCAAGGAGGGACAGCCTCCTACGAGCAGTACTTC. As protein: CASSQGGTASYEQYF.

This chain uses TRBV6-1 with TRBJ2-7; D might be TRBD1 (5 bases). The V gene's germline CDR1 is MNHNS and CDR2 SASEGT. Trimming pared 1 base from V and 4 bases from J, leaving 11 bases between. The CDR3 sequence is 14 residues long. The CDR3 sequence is CASSEGGAGYEQYF. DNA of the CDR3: TGTGCCAGCAGTGAAGGGGGCGCCGGGTACGAGCAGTACTTC.

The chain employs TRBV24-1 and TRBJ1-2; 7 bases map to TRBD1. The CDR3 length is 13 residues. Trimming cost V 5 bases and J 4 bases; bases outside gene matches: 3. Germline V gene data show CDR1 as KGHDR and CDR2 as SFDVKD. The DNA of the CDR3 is TGTGCCACCAGTGCCGACAGGGCCTATGGCTACACCTTC. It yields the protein CATSADRAYGYTF.

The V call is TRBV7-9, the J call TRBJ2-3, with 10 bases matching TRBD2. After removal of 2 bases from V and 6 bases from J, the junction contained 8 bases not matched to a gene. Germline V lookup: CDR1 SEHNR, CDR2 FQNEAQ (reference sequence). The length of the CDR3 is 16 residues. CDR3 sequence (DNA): TGTGCCAGCAGCTTATCTGCTAGCGGGAGAGGTGATACGCAGTATTTT. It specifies CASSLSASGRGDTQYF.

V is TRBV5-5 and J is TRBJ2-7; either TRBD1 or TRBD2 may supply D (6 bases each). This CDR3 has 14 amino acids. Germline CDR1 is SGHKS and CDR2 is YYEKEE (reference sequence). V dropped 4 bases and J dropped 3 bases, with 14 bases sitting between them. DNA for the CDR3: TGTGCCAGCAGCCCCAGGGGAGGATACTACGAGCAGTACTTC. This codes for CASSPRGGYYEQYF. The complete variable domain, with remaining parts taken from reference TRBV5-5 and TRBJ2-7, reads DAGVTQSPTHLIKTRGQQVTLRCSPISGHKSVSWYQQVLGQGPQFIFQYYEKEERGRGNFPDRFSARQFPNYSSELNVNALLLGDSALYLCASSPRGGYYEQYFGPGTRLTVT.

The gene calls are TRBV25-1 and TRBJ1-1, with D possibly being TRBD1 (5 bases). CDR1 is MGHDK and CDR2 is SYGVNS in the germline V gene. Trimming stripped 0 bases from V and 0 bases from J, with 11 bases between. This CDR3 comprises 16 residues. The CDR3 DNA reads TGTGCCAGCAGTGAATATGGAGACAGCTTGAACACTGAAGCTTTCTTT. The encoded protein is CASSEYGDSLNTEAFF. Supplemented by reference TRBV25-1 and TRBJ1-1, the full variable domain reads EADIYQTPRYLVIGTGKKITLECSQTMGHDKMYWYQQDPGMELHLIHYSYGVNSTEKGDLSSESTVSRIRTEHFPLTLESARPSHTSQYLCASSEYGDSLNTEAFFGQGTRLTVV.

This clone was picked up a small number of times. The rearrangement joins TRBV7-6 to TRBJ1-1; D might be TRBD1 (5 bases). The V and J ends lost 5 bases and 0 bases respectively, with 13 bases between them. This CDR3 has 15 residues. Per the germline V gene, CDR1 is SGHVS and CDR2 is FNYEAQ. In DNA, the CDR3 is TGTGCCAGCAGCCCCGGCAGGGACCTGAACACTGAAGCTTTCTTT. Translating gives CASSPGRDLNTEAFF.

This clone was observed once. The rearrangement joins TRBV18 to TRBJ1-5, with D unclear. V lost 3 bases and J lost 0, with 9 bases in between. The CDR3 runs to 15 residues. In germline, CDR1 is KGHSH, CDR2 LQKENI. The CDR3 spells CASSPFAYSNQPQHF. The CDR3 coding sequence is TGTGCCAGCTCACCCTTCGCCTATAGCAATCAGCCCCAGCATTTT.

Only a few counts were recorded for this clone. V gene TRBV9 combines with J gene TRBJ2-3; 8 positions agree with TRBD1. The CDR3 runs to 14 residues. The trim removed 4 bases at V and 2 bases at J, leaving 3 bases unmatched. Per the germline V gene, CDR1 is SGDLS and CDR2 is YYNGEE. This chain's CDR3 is CASSPGQDTDTQYF. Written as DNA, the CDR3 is TGTGCCAGCAGCCCGGGACAGGACACAGATACGCAGTATTTT.

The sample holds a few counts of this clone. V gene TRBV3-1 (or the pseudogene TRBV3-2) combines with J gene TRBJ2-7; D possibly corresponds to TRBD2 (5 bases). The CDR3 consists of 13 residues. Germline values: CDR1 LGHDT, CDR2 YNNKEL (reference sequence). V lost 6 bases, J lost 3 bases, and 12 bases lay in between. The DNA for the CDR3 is TGTGCCAGCAGTCCCGGGGAGCTCTACGAGCAGTACTTC. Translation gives CASSPGELYEQYF.

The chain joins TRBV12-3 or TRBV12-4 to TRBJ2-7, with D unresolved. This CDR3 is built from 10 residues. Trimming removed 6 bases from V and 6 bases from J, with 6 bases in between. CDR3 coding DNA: TGTGCCAGCAGAGGGATCGAGCAGTACTTC. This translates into CASRGIEQYF.

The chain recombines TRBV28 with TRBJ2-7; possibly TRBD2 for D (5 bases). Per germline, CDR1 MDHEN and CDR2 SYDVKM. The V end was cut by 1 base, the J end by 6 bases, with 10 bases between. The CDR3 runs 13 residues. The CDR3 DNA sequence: TGTGCCAGCAGTTTATTTGAGGGAGTCGAGCAGTACTTC. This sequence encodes CASSLFEGVEQYF.

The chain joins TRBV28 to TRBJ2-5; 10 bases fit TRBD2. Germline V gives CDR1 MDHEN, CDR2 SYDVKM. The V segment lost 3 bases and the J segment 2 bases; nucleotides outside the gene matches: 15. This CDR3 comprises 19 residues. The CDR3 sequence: CASSFLAPLAGRPQETQYF. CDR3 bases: TGTGCCAGCAGTTTCTTGGCCCCACTAGCGGGACGCCCACAAGAGACCCAGTACTTC.

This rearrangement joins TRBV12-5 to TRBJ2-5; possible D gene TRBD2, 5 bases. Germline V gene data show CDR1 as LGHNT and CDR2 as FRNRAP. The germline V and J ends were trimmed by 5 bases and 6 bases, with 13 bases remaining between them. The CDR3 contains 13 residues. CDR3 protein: CASGDVGAKTQYF. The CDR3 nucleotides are TGTGCTAGTGGTGACGTGGGAGCAAAGACCCAGTACTTC.

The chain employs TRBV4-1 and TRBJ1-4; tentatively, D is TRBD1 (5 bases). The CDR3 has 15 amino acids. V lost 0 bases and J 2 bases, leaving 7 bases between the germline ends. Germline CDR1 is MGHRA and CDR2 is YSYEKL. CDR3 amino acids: CASSQEGLTNEKLFF. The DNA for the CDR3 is TGCGCCAGCAGCCAAGAGGGGCTTACTAATGAAAAACTGTTTTTT.

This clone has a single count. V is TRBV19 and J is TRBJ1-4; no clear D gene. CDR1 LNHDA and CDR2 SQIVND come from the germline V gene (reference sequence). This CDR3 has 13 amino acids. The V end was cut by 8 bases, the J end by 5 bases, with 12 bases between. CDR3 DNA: TGTGCCAGTCGTCACAGCCTAAATGAAAAACTGTTTTTT. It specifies CASRHSLNEKLFF.

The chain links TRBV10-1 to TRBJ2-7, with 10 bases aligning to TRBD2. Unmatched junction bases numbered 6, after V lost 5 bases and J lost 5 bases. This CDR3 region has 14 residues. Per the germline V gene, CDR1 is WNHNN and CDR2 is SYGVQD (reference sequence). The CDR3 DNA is TGCGCCAGCAGTCGCAGCGGGAGGGAGGACGAGCAGTACTTC. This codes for CASSRSGREDEQYF.

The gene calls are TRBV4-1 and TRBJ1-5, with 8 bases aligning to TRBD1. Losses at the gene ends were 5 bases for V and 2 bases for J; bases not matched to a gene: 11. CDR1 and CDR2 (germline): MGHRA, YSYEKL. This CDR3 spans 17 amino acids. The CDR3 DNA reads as TGCGCCAGCAGCGCCGGACAGGGACCGACAGGCAATCAGCCCCAGCATTTT. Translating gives CASSAGQGPTGNQPQHF.

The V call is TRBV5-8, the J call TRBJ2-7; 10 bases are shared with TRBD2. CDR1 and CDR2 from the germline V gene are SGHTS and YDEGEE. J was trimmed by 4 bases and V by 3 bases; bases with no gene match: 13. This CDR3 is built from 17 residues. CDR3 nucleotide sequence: TGTGCCAGCAGCTCCGGGTCCTCTAGCGGGAGTTGGTACGAGCAGTACTTC. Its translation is CASSSGSSSGSWYEQYF.

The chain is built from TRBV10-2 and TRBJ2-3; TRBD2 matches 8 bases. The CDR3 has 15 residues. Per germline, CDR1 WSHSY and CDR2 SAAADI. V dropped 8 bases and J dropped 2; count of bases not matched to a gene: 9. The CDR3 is CASGGAGGPTDTQYF. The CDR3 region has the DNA TGCGCCAGCGGAGGGGCGGGGGGTCCCACAGATACGCAGTATTTT.